A selection of T cell receptor beta chains follows, all from one sample in a study of PD-L1 blockade in urothelial cancer. Sequencing was performed with immunoSEQ multiplex PCR; in TCRdb, only in-frame clones are kept and a portion is missing. Here the sample spans about 110,000 clones, 70% to 85% being singletons. Source: PBMCs, taken around atezolizumab (anti-PD-L1) treatment. Every receptor here comes from a middle-aged man with urothelial cancer. CDR3s include the opening cysteine and the closing phenylalanine or tryptophan. The D gene is left open where the match is weak. The size field is filled for only some rows; it gives once, few, many or a size class.

- | TRBJ1-4 | TRBV4-1 | TRBD1 | CASSQIGTGGTNEKLFF
- | TRBJ2-1 | TRBV6-1 | - | CASSGLAGQSTNEQFF
- | TRBJ2-3 | TRBV30 | TRBD1 | CAWSDRDRDADTQYF
- | TRBJ2-3 | TRBV19 | - | CASIKAGGDTQYF
- | TRBJ2-7 | TRBV28 | TRBD1 | CASSSPGQGTYEQYF
once | TRBJ2-1 | TRBV6-1 | TRBD2 | CASSEGRTSGSSRISYNEQFF
- | TRBJ2-3 | TRBV10-2 | TRBD2 | CASTWTSGTDTQYF
- | TRBJ2-1 | TRBV19 | TRBD1 | CASSIAYRGNEQFF
- | TRBJ2-7 | TRBV5-1 | TRBD2 | CASRGTSGAYEQYF
- | TRBJ1-2 | TRBV6-6 | - | CASSYSSVYGYTF
- | TRBJ1-5 | TRBV28 | - | CASRGGVNQPQHF
- | TRBJ1-2 | TRBV5-5 | - | CASSSGGTYGYTF
- | TRBJ1-2 | TRBV9 | - | CASSVGPGGANYGYTF
- | TRBJ2-1 | TRBV7-3 | - | CASSSSGGGYNEQFF
once | TRBJ2-1 | TRBV4-1 | - | CASSQGETLLGEQFF
- | TRBJ1-1 | TRBV2 | - | CASSRQANTEAFF
- | TRBJ2-1 | TRBV6-1 | - | CASSEGGWVLSNEQFF
- | TRBJ2-5 | TRBV4-2 | TRBD2 | CASSQVAGWEGEETQYF
- | TRBJ2-3 | TRBV25-1 | TRBD1 | CASSDDRGTDTQYF
- | TRBJ2-7 | TRBV7-8 | - | CASSLGGQSSYEQYF
- | TRBJ2-5 | TRBV6-6 | TRBD1 | CASSPGTGGETQYF
- | TRBJ2-7 | TRBV6-1 | - | CASSEYGQWILYF